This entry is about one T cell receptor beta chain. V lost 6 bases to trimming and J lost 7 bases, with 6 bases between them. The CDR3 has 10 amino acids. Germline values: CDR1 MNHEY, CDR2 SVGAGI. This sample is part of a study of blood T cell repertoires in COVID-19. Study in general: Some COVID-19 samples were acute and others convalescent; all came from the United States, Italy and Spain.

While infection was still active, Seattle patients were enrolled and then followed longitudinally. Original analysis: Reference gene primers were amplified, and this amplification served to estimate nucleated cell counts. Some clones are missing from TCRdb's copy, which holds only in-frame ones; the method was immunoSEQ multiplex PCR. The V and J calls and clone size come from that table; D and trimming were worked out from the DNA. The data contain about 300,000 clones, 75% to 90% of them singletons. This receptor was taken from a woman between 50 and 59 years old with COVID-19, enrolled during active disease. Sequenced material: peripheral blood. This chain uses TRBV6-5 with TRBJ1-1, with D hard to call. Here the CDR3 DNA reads TGTGCCAGCAGGAACTTTGAAGCTTTCTTT. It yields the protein CASRNFEAFF.